This T cell receptor beta chain was sequenced during a study of cytomegalovirus exposure and HLA in healthy donors. Study results and caveats: A few of the chains that were CMV-associated were confirmed in vitro to be specific for CMV antigens.

V gave up 7 bases and J gave up 8 bases; unmatched junction bases: 10. The CDR3 totals 13 residues. Germline V lookup: CDR1 MNHEY, CDR2 SVGAGI. PCR used 60 Vbeta primers and 13 Jbeta primers. Sequencing was performed with immunoSEQ multiplex PCR; in TCRdb, only in-frame clones are kept and a portion is missing. This sample's clone table lists about 160,000 clones. Turning to this clone: Its antigen is unidentified.

The clonotype was recovered from a man younger than 45 in good health and CMV-seronegative. Material for sequencing was PBMCs. The chain combines TRBV6-5 with TRBJ1-1, with TRBD1 identical over 7 bases. The CDR3 bases are TGTGCCAGCACCTCCGATAGGGGGCAGGAAGCTTTCTTT. This gives the protein CASTSDRGQEAFF.